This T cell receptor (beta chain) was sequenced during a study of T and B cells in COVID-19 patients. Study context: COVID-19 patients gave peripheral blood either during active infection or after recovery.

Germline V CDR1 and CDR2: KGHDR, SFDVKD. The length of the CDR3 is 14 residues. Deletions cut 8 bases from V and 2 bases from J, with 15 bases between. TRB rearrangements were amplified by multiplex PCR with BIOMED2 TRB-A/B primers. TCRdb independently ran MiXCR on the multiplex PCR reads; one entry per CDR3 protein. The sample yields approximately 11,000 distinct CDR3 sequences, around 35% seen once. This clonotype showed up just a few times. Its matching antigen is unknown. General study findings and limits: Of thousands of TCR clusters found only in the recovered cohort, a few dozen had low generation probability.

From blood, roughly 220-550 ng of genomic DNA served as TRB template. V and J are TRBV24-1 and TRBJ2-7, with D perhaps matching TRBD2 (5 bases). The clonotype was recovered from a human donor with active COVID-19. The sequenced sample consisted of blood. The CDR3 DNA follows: TGTGCCACCATAACCTTCGGGGTAGCCTACGAGCAGTACTTC. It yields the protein CATITFGVAYEQYF.